Shown below are 10 T cell receptor beta chains from a single sample sequenced in a study of T cell changes during pregnancy in multiple sclerosis. TCRdb's table, derived via immunoSEQ multiplex PCR, lists solely in-frame clones and lacks some. The table includes more than 100,000 clones, 92% detected once. Sequencing used peripheral blood, obtained after pregnancy. The receptors stem from a female donor with multiple sclerosis, enrolled in a pregnancy study.

The table lists this clone with a count of one. The chain is built from TRBV5-1 and TRBJ1-2; tentative D call: TRBD1 (6 bases). Trimming stripped 2 bases from V and 4 bases from J, with 9 bases between. The CDR3 is 13 residues long. Germline V gives CDR1 SGHRS, CDR2 YFSETQ. In nucleotides, the CDR3 is TGCGCCAGCAGCTTTGACAGGACCTATGGCTACACCTTC. Amino acid sequence: CASSFDRTYGYTF.

This clone occurred once. The gene calls are TRBV7-2 and TRBJ2-5; D remains ambiguous. The V gene lost 5 bases and the J gene lost 2 bases, with 12 bases spanning the gap. There are 14 residues in the CDR3. CDR1 SGHTA and CDR2 FQGNSA come from the germline V gene. The CDR3: CASSPLSTQETQYF. The CDR3, as DNA: TGTGCCAGCAGCCCACTCTCCACGCAAGAGACCCAGTACTTC.

This rearrangement joins TRBV7-2 to TRBJ2-1, with TRBD1 identical over 11 bases. Germline assignment: CDR1 SGHTA and CDR2 FQGNSA. The CDR3 length is 16 residues. V lost 4 bases and J lost 1; bases outside the gene matches: 3. This CDR3 reads CASSSGTGGSYNEQFF. The CDR3, as DNA: TGTGCCAGCAGCTCCGGGACAGGGGGTTCCTACAATGAGCAGTTCTTC.

The CDR3 loop reads CAWSPDGLSSNQPQHF. CDR3 nucleotide sequence: TGTGCCTGGAGTCCTGACGGGTTATCTAGCAATCAGCCCCAGCATTTT. The chain is built from TRBV30 and TRBJ1-5, with no clear D. Looked up from germline, CDR1 is GTSNPN and CDR2 is SVGIG (reference sequence). The length of the CDR3 is 16 residues. With 2 bases removed from V and 0 bases from J, the gap between germline ends came to 14 bases. Full variable domain (rest looked up from reference TRBV30 and TRBJ1-5): SQTIHQWPATLVQPVGSPLSLECTVEGTSNPNLYWYRQAAGRGLQLLFYSVGIGQISSEVPQNLSASRPQDRQFILSSKKLLLSDSGFYLCAWSPDGLSSNQPQHFGDGTRLSIL.

This chain uses TRBV29-1 with TRBJ2-7, with TRBD1 matching over 7 bases. Looked up from germline, CDR1 is SQVTM and CDR2 is ANQGSEA. V trimming: 6 bases; J trimming: 6 bases; junction bases outside the gene matches: 8. CDR3 size: 12 residues. CDR3 sequence reads: CSVDKQGSEQYF. In nucleotides, the CDR3 is TGCAGCGTAGATAAACAGGGGTCCGAGCAGTACTTC.

The chain joins TRBV15 to TRBJ1-4; 12 bases align to TRBD1. The germline CDR1 and CDR2 sequences are LNHNV and YYDKDF (reference sequence). The CDR3 is made up of 16 amino acids. Unmatched junction bases numbered 6, after V lost 2 bases and J lost 8 bases. CDR3 amino acids: CATSRPGQGAREKLFF. DNA for the CDR3: TGTGCCACCAGCAGACCGGGACAGGGGGCGCGAGAAAAACTGTTTTTT.

The genes are TRBV18 and TRBJ2-7, with 12 bases aligning to TRBD1. The CDR3 is made up of 16 amino acids. Per germline, CDR1 KGHSH and CDR2 LQKENI. Trimming cost V 5 bases and J 7 bases; bases outside gene matches: 12. CDR3 region: CASSYRPGQGAWEQYF. The CDR3 DNA is TGTGCCAGCTCATACCGACCGGGACAGGGGGCCTGGGAGCAGTACTTC.

The gene calls are TRBV27 and TRBJ2-3; no definite D call. The CDR3 runs 13 residues. In germline, CDR1 is MNHEY, CDR2 SMNVEV (reference sequence). V was cut by 3 bases and J by 0 bases, with 4 bases left in between. CDR3 protein: CASSFRSTDTQYF. The CDR3 DNA reads TGTGCCAGCAGTTTCAGGAGCACAGATACGCAGTATTTT.

The J gene is TRBJ1-5, the V gene TRBV27; D unresolved. V lost 3 bases and J lost 0, with 6 bases in between. Germline values: CDR1 MNHEY, CDR2 SMNVEV (reference sequence). This CDR3 has 14 residues. The CDR3 DNA follows: TGTGCCAGCAGTTTCTCCCCTAGCAATCAGCCCCAGCATTTT. It is translated as CASSFSPSNQPQHF.

The rearrangement joins TRBV6-1 to TRBJ1-2; D is possibly TRBD1 (5 bases). The germline gives CDR1 MNHNS, CDR2 SASEGT. Trimming took off 0 bases at V and 8 bases at J, with 13 bases between the two ends. This CDR3 comprises 14 residues. The CDR3 sequence is CASSEAGRGRGYTF. CDR3 DNA: TGTGCCAGCAGTGAAGCTGGTAGGGGAAGGGGCTACACCTTC.